This T cell receptor beta chain was recovered during a study of CD8 T cells in ankylosing spondylitis. TCRdb reprocessed the 5' RACE reads with MiXCR, giving one entry per CDR3 protein. The sample has a few hundred thousand distinct CDR3 sequences, about 11% seen once. This CDR3 is built from 17 residues. CDR1 is MDHEN, CDR2 SYDVKM, per germline. V lost 2 bases and J 0 bases, leaving 14 bases between the germline ends. The sequenced sample was blood, either unsorted or a sorted T cell fraction (not recorded which). The sequence derives from a male donor with ankylosing spondylitis or in good health (not recorded which). The gene calls are TRBV28 and TRBJ2-4, with D possibly being TRBD1 (6 bases). In DNA, the CDR3 is TGTGCCAGCAGTTTAACCTCGGACAGCCTAGCCAAAAACATTCAGTACTTC. It translates to CASSLTSDSLAKNIQYF.